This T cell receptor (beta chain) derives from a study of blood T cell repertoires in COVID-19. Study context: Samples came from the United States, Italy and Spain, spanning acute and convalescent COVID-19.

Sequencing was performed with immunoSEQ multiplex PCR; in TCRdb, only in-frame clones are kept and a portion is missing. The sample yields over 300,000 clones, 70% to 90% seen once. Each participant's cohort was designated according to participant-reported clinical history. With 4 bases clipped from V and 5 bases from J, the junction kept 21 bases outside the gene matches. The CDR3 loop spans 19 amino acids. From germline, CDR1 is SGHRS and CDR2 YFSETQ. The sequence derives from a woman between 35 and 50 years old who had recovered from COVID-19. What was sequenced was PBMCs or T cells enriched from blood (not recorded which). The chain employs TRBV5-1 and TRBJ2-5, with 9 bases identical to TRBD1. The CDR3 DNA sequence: TGCGCCAGCAGCCCGGACAGGGGATTCGCACTCTCTCCGGGGGAGACCCAGTACTTC. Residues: CASSPDRGFALSPGETQYF.